This T cell receptor beta chain was recovered during a study of T cells in Graves' hyperthyroidism and ophthalmopathy. Study results and caveats: It was a median approximately 7.1 months before onset that the model predicted ophthalmopathy.

This CDR3 has 14 residues. The germline gives CDR1 SGHTA, CDR2 FQGNSA. Trimming cost V 3 bases and J 0 bases, with 9 bases left between them. The PBMCs were sourced from fresh peripheral blood (approximately 10 ml). In regard to this clonotype: The antigen is unknown.

Amplification yielded TCR beta CDR3 regions, with RNA transcripts as the source. The TCR CDR3 was amplified in a first-round RT-PCR using the HTBI primer set. TCRdb reprocessed the multiplex PCR reads with MiXCR, giving one entry per CDR3 protein. The table records 200,000 to 300,000 distinct CDR3 sequences, approximately 23% of them present only once. The receptor was derived from a woman in her 40s with Graves' ophthalmopathy. The sequenced sample was blood. The chain has TRBV7-2 and TRBJ2-7; D is perhaps TRBD2 (5 bases). CDR3 in amino acids: CASSFAGYSYEQYF. The DNA of the CDR3 is TGTGCCAGCAGCTTTGCGGGCTACTCCTACGAGCAGTACTTC.